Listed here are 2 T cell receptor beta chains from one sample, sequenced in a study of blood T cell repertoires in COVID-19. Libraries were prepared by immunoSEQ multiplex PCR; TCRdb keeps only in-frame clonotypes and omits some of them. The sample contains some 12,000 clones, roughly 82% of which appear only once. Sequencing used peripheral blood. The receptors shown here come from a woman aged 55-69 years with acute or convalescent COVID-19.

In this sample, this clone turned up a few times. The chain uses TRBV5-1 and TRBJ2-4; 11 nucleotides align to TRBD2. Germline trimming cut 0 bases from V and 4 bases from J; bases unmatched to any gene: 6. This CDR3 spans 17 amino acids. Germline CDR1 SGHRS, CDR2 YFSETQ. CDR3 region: CASSLVGLAGGKNIQYF. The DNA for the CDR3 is TGCGCCAGCAGCTTGGTTGGGCTAGCGGGGGGAAAAAACATTCAGTACTTC.

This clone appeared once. CDR3: CASSPTPLAGGRNEQFF. The CDR3 nucleotides read TGTGCCAGCAGTCCTACCCCCCTAGCGGGGGGGCGCAATGAGCAGTTCTTC. The J gene is TRBJ2-1, the V gene TRBV6-6; 12 bases line up with TRBD2. The CDR3 has 17 residues. CDR1 and CDR2 from the germline V gene are MNHNY and SVGAGI (reference sequence). After removal of 5 bases from V and 6 bases from J, the junction contained 11 bases not matched to a gene.